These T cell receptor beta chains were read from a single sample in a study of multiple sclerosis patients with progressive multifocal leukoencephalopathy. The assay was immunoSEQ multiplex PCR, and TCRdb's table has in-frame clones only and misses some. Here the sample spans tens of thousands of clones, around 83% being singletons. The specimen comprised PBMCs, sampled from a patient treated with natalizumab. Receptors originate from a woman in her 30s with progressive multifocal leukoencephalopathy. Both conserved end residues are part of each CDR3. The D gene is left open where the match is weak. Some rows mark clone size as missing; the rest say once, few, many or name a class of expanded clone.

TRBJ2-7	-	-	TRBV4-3	TGCGCCAGCAGCCAAAGTATGGACACCCCCTACGAGCAGTACTTC	CASSQSMDTPYEQYF
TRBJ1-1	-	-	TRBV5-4	TGTGCCAGCAGCCTAATCGACGCTGAAGCTTTCTTT	CASSLIDAEAFF
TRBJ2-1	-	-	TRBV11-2	TGTGCCAGCAGCCCGGGGGGCCACTACAATGAGCAGTTCTTC	CASSPGGHYNEQFF
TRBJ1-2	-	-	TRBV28	TGTGCCAGCAGTTTAGAGGCAGCTGGCTACACCTTC	CASSLEAAGYTF
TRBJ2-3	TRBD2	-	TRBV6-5	TGTGCCAGCAGTTACTCTCTAGCGGGGGGCCAGGATACGCAGTATTTT	CASSYSLAGGQDTQYF
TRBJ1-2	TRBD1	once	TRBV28	TGTGCCAGCAGATCCGGACAGGGAGGAAGCTACACCTTC	CASRSGQGGSYTF
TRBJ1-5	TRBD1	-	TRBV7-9	TGTGCCAGCAGCTTAAGCAGGGGGGGGAGCAATCAGCCCCAGCATTTT	CASSLSRGGSNQPQHF
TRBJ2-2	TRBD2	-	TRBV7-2	TGTGCCAGCAGCCCCCCCAGGAGCGGGAGCTCCGGGGAGCTGTTTTTT	CASSPPRSGSSGELFF
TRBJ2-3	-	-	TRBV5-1	TGCGCCAGCAGCTTGCTGGGGCTAGGAGCTAGCACAGATACGCAGTATTTT	CASSLLGLGASTDTQYF
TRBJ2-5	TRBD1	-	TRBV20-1	TGCAGTGCGACAGGGGGCGAGACCCAGTACTTC	CSATGGETQYF
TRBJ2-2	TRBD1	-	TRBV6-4	TGTGCCAGCACCGACCAACCCCAGGGGGCGACAACCGGGGAGCTGTTTTTT	CASTDQPQGATTGELFF
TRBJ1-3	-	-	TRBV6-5	TGTGCCAGCAGTTACGTCTCTCCCTATGGAAACACCATATATTTT	CASSYVSPYGNTIYF
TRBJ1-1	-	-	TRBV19	TGTGCCAGTAGTATGCGAACTCACACTGAAGCTTTCTTT	CASSMRTHTEAFF
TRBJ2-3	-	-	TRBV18	TGTGCCAGCTCACCCGGTGGCGGGACAGATACGCAGTATTTT	CASSPGGGTDTQYF
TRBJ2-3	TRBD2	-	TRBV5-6	TGTGCCAGCAGCTTCCGACTAGCGGGAGGGATTGATACGCAGTATTTT	CASSFRLAGGIDTQYF
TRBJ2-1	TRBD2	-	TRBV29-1	TGCAGCGTGCCCGGACTAGCGAGTGAGCAGTTCTTC	CSVPGLASEQFF
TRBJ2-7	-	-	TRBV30	TGTGCCTGGACGGAAGGGTCGCCCTACGAGCAGTACTTC	CAWTEGSPYEQYF
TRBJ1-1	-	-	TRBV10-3	TGTGCCATCAGTGACGGAGGAAACACTGAAGCTTTCTTT	CAISDGGNTEAFF
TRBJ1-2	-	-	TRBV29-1	TGCAGCGCAGACGGGGTTTGGGGCTACACCTTC	CSADGVWGYTF
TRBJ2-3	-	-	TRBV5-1	TGCGCCAGCAGCTTGGCCGGGGCCACTGGTGATACGCAGTATTTT	CASSLAGATGDTQYF
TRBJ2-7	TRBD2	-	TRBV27	TGTGCCAGCAGTTCCTTCCCGTGGACTTCGACTAGCTCCTCTGGCGAGCAGTACTTC	CASSSFPWTSTSSSGEQYF
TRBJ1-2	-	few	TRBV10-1	TGCGCCAGCAGTGAGTCCAGGGTTCGTGGCTACACCTTC	CASSESRVRGYTF
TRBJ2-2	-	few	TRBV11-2	TGTGCCAGCAGCTTCGGGACGGATAAGAACACCGGGGAGCTGTTTTTT	CASSFGTDKNTGELFF
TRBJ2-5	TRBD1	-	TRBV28	TGTGCCAGCAGTTCCCCGGGACAGGGGGTGCGGACCCAGTACTTC	CASSSPGQGVRTQYF
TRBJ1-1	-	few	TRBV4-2	TGTGCCAGCAGCCAAGAGTACCAGAACACTGAAGCTTTCTTT	CASSQEYQNTEAFF
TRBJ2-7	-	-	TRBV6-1	TGTGCCAGCACTGCAGGCTTCGGTGAGCAGTACTTC	CASTAGFGEQYF
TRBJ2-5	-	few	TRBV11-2	TGTGCCAGCAGCTTGCAGGGTCGCCAAGAGACCCAGTACTTC	CASSLQGRQETQYF
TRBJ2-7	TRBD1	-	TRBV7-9	TGTGCCAGCAGCTCCCAGGGGACAGGGGGGGCAATCTACGAGCAGTACTTC	CASSSQGTGGAIYEQYF
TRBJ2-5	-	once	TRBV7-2	TGTGCCAGCAGCTTATATCAGCGAGAGACCCAGTACTTC	CASSLYQRETQYF
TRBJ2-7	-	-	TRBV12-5	TGTGCTAGCCGTTCGGAGGTAGCCTACGAGCAGTACTTC	CASRSEVAYEQYF
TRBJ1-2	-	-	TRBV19	TGTGCCAGTAGTTCCCCGAGGAGCTCGTTAGCTAACTATGGCTACACCTTC	CASSSPRSSLANYGYTF
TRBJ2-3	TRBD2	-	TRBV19	TGTGCCAGTAGTATAGAAGCGGGGGAAGCCACAGATACGCAGTATTTT	CASSIEAGEATDTQYF
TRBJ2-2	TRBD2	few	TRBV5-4	TGTGCCAGCCGACTAGCGGGAGGCCCCTCGAACACCGGGGAGCTGTTTTTT	CASRLAGGPSNTGELFF
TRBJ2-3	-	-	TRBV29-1	TGCAGCGTTGAAGGAGGGAGCACAGATACGCAGTATTTT	CSVEGGSTDTQYF
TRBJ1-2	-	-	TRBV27	TGTGCCAGCAGTTTATCTAGAATCGACCATGGCTACACCTTC	CASSLSRIDHGYTF
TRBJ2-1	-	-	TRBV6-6	TGTGCCAGCAGTTACGAGGGTGAGCAGTTCTTC	CASSYEGEQFF
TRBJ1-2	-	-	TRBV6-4	TGTGCCAACCTAAGCCGGGACCGCTATGGCTACACCTTC	CANLSRDRYGYTF
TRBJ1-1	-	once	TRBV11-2	TGTGCCAGCAGCTTGGGGGGACATTCGAACACTGAAGCTTTCTTT	CASSLGGHSNTEAFF
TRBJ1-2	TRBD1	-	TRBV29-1	TGCAGCGTCTCACAGGGGGAGTATGGCTACACCTTC	CSVSQGEYGYTF
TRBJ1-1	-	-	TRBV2	TGTGCCAGCAGTTTGTTAAAGGGGACTGAAGCTTTCTTT	CASSLLKGTEAFF
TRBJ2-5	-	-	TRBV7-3	TGTGCCAGCAGCTTAGCCAGGGTGGGGGAGACCCAGTACTTC	CASSLARVGETQYF
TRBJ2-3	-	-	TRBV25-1	TGTGCCAGCCTCACCCACTCGACAGGGAGGACATGGAGTGATACGCAGTATTTT	CASLTHSTGRTWSDTQYF
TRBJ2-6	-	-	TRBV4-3	TGCGCCAGCAGCCAAGACTCAGGGGTTCGGGGTGGGGCCAACGTCCTGACTTTC	CASSQDSGVRGGANVLTF
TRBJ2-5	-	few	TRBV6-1	TGTGCCAGCAGTGAACGTTGGGGCGGGGGCTCACAGACCCAGTACTTC	CASSERWGGGSQTQYF
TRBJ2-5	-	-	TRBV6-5	TGTGCCAGCAGTGATCCGGGTCGAGAGACCCAGTACTTC	CASSDPGRETQYF
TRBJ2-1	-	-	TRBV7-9	TGTGCCAGCAGCTTACTGGGTAGCCCTGACAATGAGCAGTTCTTC	CASSLLGSPDNEQFF
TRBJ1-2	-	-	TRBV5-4	TGTGCCAGCAGGCCCGAATTAGCTAACTATGGCTACACCTTC	CASRPELANYGYTF
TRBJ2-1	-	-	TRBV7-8	TGTGCCAGCAGCTTAGACCCGACTAGGGATGAGCAGTTCTTC	CASSLDPTRDEQFF
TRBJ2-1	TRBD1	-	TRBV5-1	TGCGCCAGCAGTCACGCCAAGGGGGCTTTTGATGAGCAGTTCTTC	CASSHAKGAFDEQFF
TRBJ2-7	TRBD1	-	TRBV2	TGTGCCAGGGGGACAGGGGGCCCCGAGCAGTACTTC	CARGTGGPEQYF
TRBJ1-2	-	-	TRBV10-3	TGTGCCATCAGCCCAACAACAATGAGGACAGTCTTTAATGGCTACACCTTC	CAISPTTMRTVFNGYTF
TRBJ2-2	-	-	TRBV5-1	TGCGCCAGCAGCTTGGGGGGGGCCACCGGGGAGCTGTTTTTT	CASSLGGATGELFF
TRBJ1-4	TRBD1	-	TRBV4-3	TGCGCCAGCAGCCAGGGACAGGGAAACGAAAAACTGTTTTTT	CASSQGQGNEKLFF
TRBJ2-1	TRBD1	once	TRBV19	TGTGCCAGTACCCATCTTGAGGGGACAGGGGGGAAAAATGAGCAGTTCTTC	CASTHLEGTGGKNEQFF